This is a list of T cell receptor beta chains from one sample in a study of T-cell reconstitution after alpha-beta-depleted transplantation in children. Each CDR3 protein gets one entry after TCRdb re-called the PCR reads with MiXCR. The table includes approximately 230,000 distinct CDR3 sequences, 25% detected once. Sequencing used PBMCs, obtained before TCRalphabeta/CD19-depleted stem cell transplant. The receptors here all came from a girl aged 2 to 10 with Fanconi anemia, due to receive a stem cell transplant. The CDR3 runs from the conserved cysteine through the conserved F or W. A D gene is named only where the DNA matches it firmly. Some rows have no size entry. The others give once, few or many, or a class for an expanded clone.

J gene: TRBJ2-5; V gene: TRBV13; D gene: TRBD2; clone size: .; CDR3 DNA: TGTGCCAGCAGCTTTCCGGGACTAAAAGAGACCCAGTACTTC; CDR3 protein: CASSFPGLKETQYF
J gene: TRBJ1-1; V gene: TRBV11-2; D gene: TRBD1; clone size: .; CDR3 DNA: TGTGCCAGCACCCTTGACAGGGAGGTGATCAAGAACACTGAAGCTTTCTTT; CDR3 protein: CASTLDREVIKNTEAFF
J gene: TRBJ2-1; V gene: TRBV13; D gene: TRBD2; clone size: few; CDR3 DNA: TGTGCCAGCAGCTTCTTGGACGGGAGGGTGGTTGAGCAGTTCTTC; CDR3 protein: CASSFLDGRVVEQFF
J gene: TRBJ2-5; V gene: TRBV27; D gene: TRBD2; clone size: many; CDR3 DNA: TGTGCCAGCAGTTTATCTCTAGCGGGGGCCCAAGAGACCCAGTACTTC; CDR3 protein: CASSLSLAGAQETQYF
J gene: TRBJ2-1; V gene: TRBV29-1; D gene: TRBD2; clone size: many; CDR3 DNA: TGCAGCGTTGAAACCCAGCGTTCTAGCGGGGGGTCGAGCTCCTACAATGAGCAGTTCTTC; CDR3 protein: CSVETQRSSGGSSSYNEQFF
J gene: TRBJ2-2; V gene: TRBV25-1; D gene: .; clone size: many; CDR3 DNA: TGTGCCAGCAGTGAAACGGTGACGAACACCGGGGAGCTGTTTTTT; CDR3 protein: CASSETVTNTGELFF
J gene: TRBJ1-1; V gene: TRBV18; D gene: .; clone size: .; CDR3 DNA: TGTGCCAGCTCACAGGGTCTGGGCACTGAAGCTTTCTTT; CDR3 protein: CASSQGLGTEAFF
J gene: TRBJ1-1; V gene: TRBV27; D gene: TRBD1; clone size: many; CDR3 DNA: TGTGCCAGCACCGCCGGACAGGGCGGGAACACTGAAGCTTTCTTT; CDR3 protein: CASTAGQGGNTEAFF
J gene: TRBJ1-2; V gene: TRBV10-2; D gene: TRBD1; clone size: .; CDR3 DNA: TGCGCCAGTGGACAGGGGGCAGGCTATGGCTACACCTTC; CDR3 protein: CASGQGAGYGYTF
J gene: TRBJ2-4; V gene: TRBV5-6; D gene: TRBD1; clone size: many; CDR3 DNA: TGTGCCAGCAGCGTCAGGGGGCTTCCAGCCAAAAACATTCAGTACTTC; CDR3 protein: CASSVRGLPAKNIQYF
J gene: TRBJ2-7; V gene: TRBV29-1; D gene: TRBD1; clone size: .; CDR3 DNA: TGCAGCGTTGTTGAGTGGGGACGGACAGGGGGCCAGTCCGAGCAGTACTTC; CDR3 protein: CSVVEWGRTGGQSEQYF
J gene: TRBJ2-5; V gene: TRBV5-1; D gene: TRBD1; clone size: many; CDR3 DNA: TGCGCCAGCAGCTGGGACAGTCTAGAGACCCAGTACTTC; CDR3 protein: CASSWDSLETQYF
J gene: TRBJ1-5; V gene: TRBV20-1; D gene: .; clone size: .; CDR3 DNA: TGCAGTGCAACGACTGGGGAGGCCGAAGATTATCAGCCCCAGCATTTT; CDR3 protein: CSATTGEAEDYQPQHF
J gene: TRBJ2-1; V gene: TRBV5-5; D gene: .; clone size: .; CDR3 DNA: TGTGCCAGCAGCTTGGTCGTGGGCTACAATGAGCAGTTCTTC; CDR3 protein: CASSLVVGYNEQFF
J gene: TRBJ2-2; V gene: TRBV11-2; D gene: .; clone size: .; CDR3 DNA: TGTGCCAGCAGCCCTGGACACAACACCGGGGAGCTGTTTTTT; CDR3 protein: CASSPGHNTGELFF
J gene: TRBJ1-2; V gene: TRBV29-1; D gene: .; clone size: many; CDR3 DNA: TGCAGCGTTTCAGGCAAGAATGGCTACACCTTC; CDR3 protein: CSVSGKNGYTF
J gene: TRBJ2-1; V gene: TRBV5-6; D gene: .; clone size: few; CDR3 DNA: TGTGCCAGCAGCCCGGTCATCGGCCAGGTCTACAATGAGCAGTTCTTC; CDR3 protein: CASSPVIGQVYNEQFF
J gene: TRBJ2-1; V gene: TRBV7-9; D gene: TRBD1; clone size: many; CDR3 DNA: TGTGCCAGCAGCTTAGCGAGACAGGGGGGCGAGCAGTTCTTC; CDR3 protein: CASSLARQGGEQFF
J gene: TRBJ2-7; V gene: TRBV20-1; D gene: TRBD2; clone size: many; CDR3 DNA: TGCAGTGCTAGAGATCGCGGGACTAGTCTGGAGGGGCAGTACTTC; CDR3 protein: CSARDRGTSLEGQYF
J gene: TRBJ2-3; V gene: TRBV29-1; D gene: .; clone size: few; CDR3 DNA: TGCAGCGTTGCTCGGGGGACTAGCACAGATACGCAGTATTTT; CDR3 protein: CSVARGTSTDTQYF
J gene: TRBJ1-1; V gene: TRBV29-1; D gene: TRBD1; clone size: many; CDR3 DNA: TGCAGCGTTGAAGTCCTAACAGGGGGCTCGGGAGCTTTCTTT; CDR3 protein: CSVEVLTGGSGAFF
J gene: TRBJ2-7; V gene: TRBV20-1; D gene: .; clone size: many; CDR3 DNA: TGCAGTGCGACCGGACTGGACGAGCAGTACTTC; CDR3 protein: CSATGLDEQYF
J gene: TRBJ2-7; V gene: TRBV6-5; D gene: TRBD2; clone size: .; CDR3 DNA: TGTGCCAGCAGTTACGCTAGCGGCATTTACGAGCAGTACTTC; CDR3 protein: CASSYASGIYEQYF
J gene: TRBJ2-7; V gene: TRBV29-1; D gene: .; clone size: many; CDR3 DNA: TGCAGCGTTGCCGGGACTGCTACCCTCTACGAGCAGTACTTC; CDR3 protein: CSVAGTATLYEQYF
J gene: TRBJ2-2; V gene: TRBV29-1; D gene: .; clone size: many; CDR3 DNA: TGCAGCGTTGGAAAGGGGACCGGGGAGCTGTTTTTT; CDR3 protein: CSVGKGTGELFF
J gene: TRBJ2-3; V gene: TRBV20-1; D gene: .; clone size: many; CDR3 DNA: TGCAGTGCTAGGGCTCCGGGAGTACTTCCTAGCACAGATACGCAGTATTTT; CDR3 protein: CSARAPGVLPSTDTQYF
J gene: TRBJ2-2; V gene: TRBV6-1; D gene: TRBD1; clone size: .; CDR3 DNA: TGTGCCAGCAGTGAAGCCACAGGGGCATGGAGCGGGGAGCTGTTTTTT; CDR3 protein: CASSEATGAWSGELFF
J gene: TRBJ1-2; V gene: TRBV7-2; D gene: TRBD1; clone size: few; CDR3 DNA: TGTGCCAGCAGCCGAGGGTGGACAGGAGCTAACTTC; CDR3 protein: CASSRGWTGANF
J gene: TRBJ1-6; V gene: TRBV5-1; D gene: .; clone size: .; CDR3 DNA: TGCGCCAGCAGCTTACAGGGAGGCGATTCACCCCTCCACTTT; CDR3 protein: CASSLQGGDSPLHF
J gene: TRBJ2-3; V gene: TRBV7-3; D gene: .; clone size: once; CDR3 DNA: TGTGCCAGCAGCTACCGGAACCGTGGCACTCCCACAGATACGCAGTATTTT; CDR3 protein: CASSYRNRGTPTDTQYF
J gene: TRBJ2-7; V gene: TRBV23-1; D gene: .; clone size: .; CDR3 DNA: TGCGCCAGCAGTCGAACAGGGAGCGAGCAGTACTTC; CDR3 protein: CASSRTGSEQYF
J gene: TRBJ2-5; V gene: TRBV7-6; D gene: TRBD2; clone size: few; CDR3 DNA: TGTGCCAGCAGCTTACCACTAGCGGGTAGTCTCGAGACCCAGTACTTC; CDR3 protein: CASSLPLAGSLETQYF
J gene: TRBJ2-3; V gene: TRBV28; D gene: .; clone size: many; CDR3 DNA: TGTGCCAGCAGTTTCACAGATGACACAGATACGCAGTATTTT; CDR3 protein: CASSFTDDTDTQYF